These 26 T cell receptor beta chains came from one sample sequenced in a study of beta chain features in type 1 diabetes. The study, taken as a whole, reports: The study found moderately but significantly shorter TCRB CDR3s in all four CD4+ subsets of Type 1 diabetes patients.

The antigens for these receptors are not known. What was sequenced were expressed TCRB transcripts, since all of the isolated RNA had been reverse transcribed. Sequenced by immunoSEQ multiplex PCR; TCRdb stores in-frame clones only, minus some. This table holds about 150,000 clones, around 8% found once. Sequencing used central memory CD4+ T cells from blood. All receptors derive from a woman in her 40s with type 1 diabetes.

This sequence joins TRBV7-3 and TRBJ2-3, with D possibly TRBD1 on 6 matching bases. The germline V gene encodes CDR1 SGHTA and CDR2 FQGTGA. The CDR3 is 15 residues long. The V end was cut by 5 bases, the J end by 3 bases, with 15 bases between. The CDR3 DNA reads as TGTGCCAGCAGCCGGATCCCGGGACAAACAGATACGCAGTATTTT. Amino acid sequence: CASSRIPGQTDTQYF.

This clone was picked up a small number of times. The gene calls are TRBV4-2 and TRBJ2-4, with 13 positions matching TRBD2. Germline CDR1 and CDR2: LGHNA and YNFKEQ. The CDR3 length is 21 residues. J gave up 0 bases and V 3 bases, and 14 bases lay outside the gene matches. Written as DNA, the CDR3 is TGTGCCAGCAGCCAGGCCGGACTAGCGGGAGTGGTTACGGGAGCCAAAAACATTCAGTACTTC. Its protein product is CASSQAGLAGVVTGAKNIQYF.

The chain recombines TRBV28 with TRBJ2-5; TRBD2 matches 7 bases. Germline V gene lookup returns CDR1 MDHEN and CDR2 SYDVKM. CDR3 size: 14 residues. V lost 5 bases, J lost 7 bases, and 10 bases stayed unmatched. The CDR3 here is CASSPSGADGTQYF. The CDR3 coding sequence is TGTGCCAGCAGTCCCAGCGGGGCCGACGGGACCCAGTACTTC.

This chain joins TRBV29-1 and TRBJ2-2; TRBD1 agrees at 7 bases. The CDR3 contains 13 residues. Germline V gives CDR1 SQVTM, CDR2 ANQGSEA. Trimming removed 6 bases from V and 6 bases from J; junction bases left unmatched: 7. For the CDR3, the DNA is TGCAGCGTCCGGACAGGACCCTCCGGGGAGCTGTTTTTT. Its protein is CSVRTGPSGELFF.

This clone was counted between two and nine times. The chain recombines TRBV9 with TRBJ1-5; D is perhaps TRBD1 (6 bases). The V gene's germline CDR1 is SGDLS and CDR2 YYNGEE. This CDR3 has 14 residues. Trimming left V 1 base short and J 5 bases short, with 10 bases between. In DNA form, the CDR3 reads TGTGCCAGCAGCGTAACAGGGACGGATCAGCCCCAGCATTTT. Protein product: CASSVTGTDQPQHF.

There are a few counts of this clone. V and J are TRBV4-2 and TRBJ2-3, with 12 nucleotides matching TRBD2. The V gene end was trimmed by 0 bases and the J gene end by 2 bases; junction bases not matched to a gene: 9. The CDR3 is 19 residues long. The germline gives CDR1 LGHNA, CDR2 YNFKEQ. The CDR3 sequence: CASSQERLAGVRLTDTQYF. CDR3 sequence (DNA): TGTGCCAGCAGCCAAGAGAGACTAGCGGGAGTGAGGCTCACAGATACGCAGTATTTT.

About this clone: Other DNA sequences within the sample encode an identical CDR3. V usage is TRBV7-6 and J usage is TRBJ2-7, with D maybe TRBD1 (5 bases). CDR1 is SGHVS, CDR2 FNYEAQ, per germline. The CDR3 runs 13 residues. The V end lost 2 bases, the J end lost 7 bases, and 12 bases lay between the germline ends. The CDR3 region has the DNA TGTGCCAGCAGCTTATGGCAGGGTCGAGAGCAGTACTTC. It codes for CASSLWQGREQYF.

This clone was counted many times. The rearrangement uses TRBV9 and TRBJ2-5; possibly TRBD2 for D (5 bases). Trimming took off 4 bases at V and 4 bases at J, with 14 bases between the two ends. CDR3 size: 14 residues. Germline V lookup: CDR1 SGDLS, CDR2 YYNGEE. In DNA form, the CDR3 reads TGTGCCAGCAGCATGAAGGGAGTCGGAGAGACCCAGTACTTC. Its protein product is CASSMKGVGETQYF.

In this sample, this clone turned up a few times. The chain links TRBV9 to TRBJ2-1, with D hard to call. Trimming left V 4 bases short and J 8 bases short, with 13 bases between. Germline loops: CDR1 SGDLS, CDR2 YYNGEE. CDR3 length: 13 amino acids. The CDR3 region is CASSTGQVDEQFF. In DNA form, the CDR3 reads TGTGCCAGCAGCACTGGGCAGGTGGATGAGCAGTTCTTC. Filled out from reference TRBV9 and TRBJ2-1, the complete variable domain reads DSGVTQTPKHLITATGQRVTLRCSPRSGDLSVYWYQQSLDQGLQFLIQYYNGEERAKGNILERFSAQQFPDLHSELNLSSLELGDSALYFCASSTGQVDEQFFGPGTRLTVL.

This clone has at least ten counts. CDR3 protein: CAISADSSEKLFF. The CDR3 nucleotides are TGTGCCATCAGCGCCGACAGTAGTGAAAAACTGTTTTTT. This rearrangement joins TRBV10-3 to TRBJ1-4; possible D gene TRBD1, 5 bases. This CDR3 is built from 13 residues. The germline gives CDR1 ENHRY, CDR2 SYGVKD. V was clipped by 6 bases and J by 7 bases, with 12 bases between them.

This clone was counted between two and nine times. The rearrangement links TRBV7-2 to TRBJ2-7, with 7 bases identical to TRBD1. Looked up from germline, CDR1 is SGHTA and CDR2 is FQGNSA. This CDR3 region has 15 residues. V was pared by 3 bases and J by 2 bases, with 7 bases of the junction left unmatched. CDR3 DNA: TGTGCCAGCAGCTTCAGAAGGACAGGACCCTACGAGCAGTACTTC. Translation gives CASSFRRTGPYEQYF.

The chain is built from TRBV5-1 and TRBJ2-1; 14 nucleotides align to TRBD2. Germline CDR1 reads SGHRS; CDR2 reads YFSETQ. Trimming cost V 4 bases and J 8 bases; bases outside gene matches: 5. This CDR3 comprises 15 residues. CDR3 sequence reads: CASSEGLAGVDEQFF. DNA of the CDR3: TGCGCCAGCAGCGAGGGACTAGCGGGAGTTGATGAGCAGTTCTTC.

In this sample, this clone turned up a few times. A junction boundary mismatches the germline segment, possibly from a read error. V is TRBV4-3 and J is TRBJ1-4; 8 nucleotides line up with TRBD1. Per germline, CDR1 LGHNA and CDR2 YSLEER. The CDR3 runs to 14 residues. The CDR3 region is CASSQDRRDRLILF. In DNA, the CDR3 is TGCGCCAGCAGCCAAGATCGACGGGACAGGCTTATTCTTTTT.

A word on this clone: A read error may produce the germline difference seen at one junction end. The V gene is TRBV6-1, the J gene TRBJ2-5; D ambiguous. This CDR3 region has 12 residues. Germline CDR1 reads MNHNS; CDR2 reads SASEGT. The CDR3 DNA reads as TGTGCCAGCAGTGAGAACCAGGAGACCCAGTACTTC. As protein: CASSENQETQYF.

The chain links TRBV28 to TRBJ2-7; 14 bases are shared with TRBD2. Germline values: CDR1 MDHEN, CDR2 SYDVKM. CDR3 length: 15 amino acids. Trimming took 5 bases from V and 5 from J; bases not matched to a gene: 5. DNA of the CDR3: TGTGCCAGCAGTGTGACGGGACTAGCGGGAGACGAGCAGTACTTC. It encodes CASSVTGLAGDEQYF.

This clone has a handful of counts. The chain has TRBV5-4 and TRBJ1-2; possibly TRBD1 for D (5 bases). Germline-derived CDR1 and CDR2 are SGHNT and YYREEE (reference sequence). The CDR3 contains 14 residues. V lost 4 bases and J 3 bases, leaving 13 bases between the germline ends. The CDR3 DNA sequence: TGTGCCAGCAGCCGGGGGGGTAGGGACTATGGCTACACCTTC. This codes for CASSRGGRDYGYTF.

The chain is built from TRBV28 and TRBJ1-1; no definite D call. V shed 7 bases and J shed 2 bases, with 5 bases lying between them. Germline-derived CDR1 and CDR2 are MDHEN and SYDVKM. The CDR3 is 11 residues long. As DNA, the CDR3 is TGTGCCAGCAATTCAAACACTGAAGCTTTCTTT. It encodes CASNSNTEAFF.

The chain recombines TRBV7-9 with TRBJ2-2; 7 nucleotides agree with TRBD2. There are 14 residues in the CDR3. The ends lost 11 bases at V and 4 bases at J; junction bases unmatched: 10. In germline, CDR1 is SEHNR, CDR2 FQNEAQ (reference sequence). This chain's CDR3 is CAGTGSGATGELFF. CDR3 DNA sequence: TGTGCCGGTACCGGCAGCGGGGCCACCGGGGAGCTGTTTTTT.

This rearrangement joins TRBV7-2 to TRBJ1-2, with D uncertain. The germline V gene encodes CDR1 SGHTA and CDR2 FQGNSA. This CDR3 has 12 residues. V was shortened by 4 bases and J by 6 bases, with 9 bases between the two germline ends. The CDR3: CASSSRRDGYTF. The DNA of the CDR3 is TGTGCCAGCAGCTCCCGGAGGGATGGCTACACCTTC.

The chain carries TRBV11-2 and TRBJ1-2; TRBD1 is a possible D gene (6 bases). Per the germline V gene, CDR1 is SGHAT and CDR2 is FQNNGV. This CDR3 has 15 residues. The ends were cut back, 3 bases at V and 2 bases at J, with 13 bases in the middle. This CDR3 is CASSLVQGRNYGYTF. In DNA form, the CDR3 reads TGTGCCAGCAGCTTGGTTCAGGGGCGGAACTATGGCTACACCTTC.

The rearrangement joins TRBV18 to TRBJ2-3; D not certain. Trimming cost V 6 bases and J 6 bases, with 13 bases left between them. The CDR3 covers 13 residues. Germline V CDR1 and CDR2: KGHSH, LQKENI. The CDR3 DNA sequence: TGTGCCAGCTCCCCCTCCAGGCACGATACGCAGTATTTT. This translates into CASSPSRHDTQYF.

The chain employs TRBV7-2 and TRBJ1-4, with D unclear. Trimming cost V 2 bases and J 4 bases, with 5 bases left between them. Germline lookup yields CDR1 SGHTA and CDR2 FQGNSA. The CDR3 loop spans 13 amino acids. CDR3 sequence (DNA): TGTGCCAGCAGCTTAAACGGTAATGAAAAACTGTTTTTT. Its translation: CASSLNGNEKLFF. The variable domain in full, with the rest retrieved from reference TRBV7-2 and TRBJ1-4, is GAGVSQSPSNKVTEKGKDVELRCDPISGHTALYWYRQSLGQGLEFLIYFQGNSAPDKSGLPSDRFSAERTGGSVSTLTIQRTQQEDSAVYLCASSLNGNEKLFFGSGTQLSVL.

The rearrangement joins TRBV5-1 to TRBJ2-2; D is possibly TRBD1 (5 bases). CDR3 length: 16 residues. V was pared by 0 bases and J by 0 bases, with 9 bases between. The germline V gene encodes CDR1 SGHRS and CDR2 YFSETQ. The CDR3 spells CASSLGGTANTGELFF. The CDR3 DNA sequence: TGCGCCAGCAGCTTGGGGGGCACCGCGAACACCGGGGAGCTGTTTTTT. Full variable domain (missing parts from reference TRBV5-1 and TRBJ2-2): KAGVTQTPRYLIKTRGQQVTLSCSPISGHRSVSWYQQTPGQGLQFLFEYFSETQRNKGNFPGRFSGRQFSNSRSEMNVSTLELGDSALYLCASSLGGTANTGELFFGEGSRLTVL.

The table lists this clone with a few counts. V gene TRBV10-3 combines with J gene TRBJ1-2; 9 nucleotides match TRBD1. The CDR3 is 14 amino acids. Germline CDR1 is ENHRY and CDR2 is SYGVKD. After removal of 6 bases from V and 7 bases from J, the junction contained 9 bases not matched to a gene. The DNA of the CDR3 is TGTGCCATCAGGGAAACAGGGGGCGCGAGTGGCTACACCTTC. Encoded protein: CAIRETGGASGYTF.

This rearrangement joins TRBV28 to TRBJ1-1; 8 bases match TRBD1. From germline, CDR1 is MDHEN and CDR2 SYDVKM. The CDR3 runs 15 residues. The junction had 7 bases not matched to a gene; V was cut back by 5 bases and J by 2 bases. CDR3 in amino acids: CASSTLGQGNTEAFF. CDR3 DNA sequence: TGTGCCAGCAGTACCCTAGGACAGGGAAACACTGAAGCTTTCTTT.

This clone was found a few times. The gene calls are TRBV5-1 and TRBJ2-7; 11 bases are shared with TRBD2. There are 17 residues in the CDR3. CDR1 is SGHRS, CDR2 YFSETQ, per germline. V shed 5 bases and J 2 bases; nucleotides not matched to a gene: 12. DNA for the CDR3: TGCGCCAGCAGTCGGTCGGCTAGCGGGGGGCGCCCCTACGAGCAGTACTTC. Protein sequence: CASSRSASGGRPYEQYF.